This entry lists 5 T cell receptor beta chains sequenced from one sample in a study of Graves' ophthalmopathy and Graves' hyperthyroidism. Using RNA transcripts, the TCR beta CDR3 regions were amplified. An initial RT-PCR round employing HTBI primers preceded a second-round multiplex PCR. TCRdb re-derived calls from the multiplex PCR reads in MiXCR, one entry per CDR3 protein. This table holds hundreds of thousands of distinct CDR3 sequences, under 50% found once. Sequenced: peripheral blood. These TCRs come from an adult man with Graves' ophthalmopathy.

This clonotype was counted a few times. This chain links TRBV29-1 with TRBJ2-1; the D gene is possibly TRBD2 (7 bases). Germline V lookup: CDR1 SQVTM, CDR2 ANQGSEA. Trimming cost V 3 bases and J 0 bases, with 9 bases left between them. The CDR3 totals 14 residues. DNA of the CDR3: TGCAGCGTTGAGGGGGGGCACTCCTACAATGAGCAGTTCTTC. This encodes CSVEGGHSYNEQFF.

This clonotype has a handful of counts. The V call is TRBV29-1, the J call TRBJ1-3; 9 bases line up with TRBD1. The CDR3 is 18 residues long. CDR1 is SQVTM and CDR2 is ANQGSEA in the germline V gene. V was pared by 1 base and J by 3 bases, with 13 bases of the junction left unmatched. CDR3: CSVEVSLVDRGFGNTIYF. In DNA, the CDR3 is TGCAGCGTTGAAGTGTCTTTAGTAGACAGGGGGTTTGGAAACACCATATATTTT.

With respect to this clonotype: This may arise from a read error, as a much more abundant clone is one base away. CDR3 DNA sequence: TGCAGTGCCCTAGGACTAGCGGGTATCCAAGGGACCCAGTACTTC. Residues: CSALGLAGIQGTQYF. This chain uses TRBV20-1 with TRBJ2-5; 11 bases fit TRBD2. The CDR3 totals 15 residues. Looked up from germline, CDR1 is DFQATT and CDR2 is SNEGSKA (reference sequence).

V gene TRBV20-1 combines with J gene TRBJ2-5; maybe TRBD1 (6 bases). The CDR3 covers 13 residues. V was cut by 3 bases and J by 9 bases, with 17 bases left in between. The V gene's germline CDR1 is DFQATT and CDR2 SNEGSKA (reference sequence). CDR3 protein: CSARVGAGQPQYF. Here the CDR3 DNA reads TGCAGTGCTAGGGTAGGGGCCGGACAGCCCCAGTACTTC.

This clonotype has ten or more counts. J is TRBJ1-1 and V is TRBV24-1; D may be TRBD1 (6 bases). There are 12 residues in the CDR3. V was cut by 4 bases and J by 7 bases, with 9 bases left in between. Germline lookup yields CDR1 KGHDR and CDR2 SFDVKD. DNA of the CDR3: TGTGCCACCAGTGACCCGGACAGTGAAGCTTTCTTT. Translation: CATSDPDSEAFF.